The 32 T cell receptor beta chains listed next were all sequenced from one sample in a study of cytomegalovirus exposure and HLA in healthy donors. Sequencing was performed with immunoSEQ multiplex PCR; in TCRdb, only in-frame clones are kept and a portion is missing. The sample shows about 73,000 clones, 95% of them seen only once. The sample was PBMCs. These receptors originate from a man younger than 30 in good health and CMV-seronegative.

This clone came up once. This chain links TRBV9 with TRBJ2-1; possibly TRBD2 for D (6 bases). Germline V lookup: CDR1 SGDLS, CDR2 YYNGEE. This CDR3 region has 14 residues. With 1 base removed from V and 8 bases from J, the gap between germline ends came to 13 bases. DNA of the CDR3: TGTGCCAGCAGCGTACCTGGGGGGAGAGATGAGCAGTTCTTC. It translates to CASSVPGGRDEQFF.

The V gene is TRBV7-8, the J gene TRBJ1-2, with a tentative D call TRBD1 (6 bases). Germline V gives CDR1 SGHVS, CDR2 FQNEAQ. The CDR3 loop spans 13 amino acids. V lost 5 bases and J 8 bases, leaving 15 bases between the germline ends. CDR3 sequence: CASSPLSQGGYTF. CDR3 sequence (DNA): TGTGCCAGCAGCCCATTATCCCAGGGGGGCTACACCTTC.

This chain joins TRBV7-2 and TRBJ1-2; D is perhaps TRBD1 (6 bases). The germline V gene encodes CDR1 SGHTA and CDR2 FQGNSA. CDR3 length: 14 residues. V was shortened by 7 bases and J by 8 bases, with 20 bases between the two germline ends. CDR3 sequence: CASTLAGGEMGYTF. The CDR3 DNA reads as TGTGCCAGCACTCTCGCTGGGGGCGAGATGGGCTACACCTTC.

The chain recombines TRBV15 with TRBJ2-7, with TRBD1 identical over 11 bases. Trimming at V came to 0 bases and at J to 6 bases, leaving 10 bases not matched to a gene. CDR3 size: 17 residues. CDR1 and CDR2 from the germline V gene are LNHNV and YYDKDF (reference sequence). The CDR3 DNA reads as TGTGCCACCAGCAGAGATTCTTGGACAGGGGGCTTAAGCGAGCAGTACTTC. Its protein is CATSRDSWTGGLSEQYF.

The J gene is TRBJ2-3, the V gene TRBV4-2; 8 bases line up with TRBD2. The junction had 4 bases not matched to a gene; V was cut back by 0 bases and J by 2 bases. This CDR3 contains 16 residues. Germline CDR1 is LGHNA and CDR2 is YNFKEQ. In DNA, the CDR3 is TGTGCCAGCAGCCAAGAACCAGCGGGGGTCACAGATACGCAGTATTTT. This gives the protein CASSQEPAGVTDTQYF.

CDR3 residues: CASSLTGAKTEAFF. The CDR3 coding sequence is TGTGCCAGCAGCCTGACAGGGGCGAAAACTGAAGCTTTCTTT. The V call is TRBV27, the J call TRBJ1-1, with 8 bases identical to TRBD1. After removal of 6 bases from V and 5 bases from J, the junction contained 8 bases not matched to a gene. This CDR3 is built from 14 residues. CDR1 and CDR2 (germline): MNHEY, SMNVEV (reference sequence).

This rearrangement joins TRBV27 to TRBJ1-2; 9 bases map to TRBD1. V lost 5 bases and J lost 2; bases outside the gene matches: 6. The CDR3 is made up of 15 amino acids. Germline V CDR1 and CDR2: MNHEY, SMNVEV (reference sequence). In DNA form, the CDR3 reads TGTGCCAGCAGTCCAGGACAGGGGCTCAACTATGGCTACACCTTC. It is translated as CASSPGQGLNYGYTF.

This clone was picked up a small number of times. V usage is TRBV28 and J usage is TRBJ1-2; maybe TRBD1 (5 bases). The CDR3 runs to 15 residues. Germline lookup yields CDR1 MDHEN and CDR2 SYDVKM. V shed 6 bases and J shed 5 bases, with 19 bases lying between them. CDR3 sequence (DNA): TGTGCCAGCAGCCGCCCTATGGGGGGGGAATATGGCTACACCTTC. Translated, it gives CASSRPMGGEYGYTF.

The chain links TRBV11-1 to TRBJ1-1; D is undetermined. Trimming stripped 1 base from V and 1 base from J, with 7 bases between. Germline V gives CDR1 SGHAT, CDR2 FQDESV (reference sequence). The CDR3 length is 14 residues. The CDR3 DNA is TGTGCCAGCAGCTTAGGCGCCGGGAACACTGAAGCTTTCTTT. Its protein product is CASSLGAGNTEAFF.

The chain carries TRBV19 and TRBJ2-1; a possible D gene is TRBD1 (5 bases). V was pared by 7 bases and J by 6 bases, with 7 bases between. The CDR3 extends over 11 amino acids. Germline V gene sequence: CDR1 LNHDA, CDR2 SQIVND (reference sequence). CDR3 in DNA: TGTGCCAGTAAGGGGTCCAATGAGCAGTTCTTC. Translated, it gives CASKGSNEQFF.

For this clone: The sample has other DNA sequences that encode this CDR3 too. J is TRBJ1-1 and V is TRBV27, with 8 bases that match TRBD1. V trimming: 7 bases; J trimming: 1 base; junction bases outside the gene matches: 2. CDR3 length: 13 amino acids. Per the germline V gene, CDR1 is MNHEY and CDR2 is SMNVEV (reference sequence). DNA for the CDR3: TGTGCCAGCACCGGACAGGGGAACACTGAAGCTTTCTTT. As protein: CASTGQGNTEAFF.

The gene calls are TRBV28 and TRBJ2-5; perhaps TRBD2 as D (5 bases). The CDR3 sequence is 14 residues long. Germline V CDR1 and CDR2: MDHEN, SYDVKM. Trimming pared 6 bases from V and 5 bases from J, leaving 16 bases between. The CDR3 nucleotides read TGTGCCAGCAGGCGGCGTTATCGAGGGGAGACCCAGTACTTC. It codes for CASRRRYRGETQYF.

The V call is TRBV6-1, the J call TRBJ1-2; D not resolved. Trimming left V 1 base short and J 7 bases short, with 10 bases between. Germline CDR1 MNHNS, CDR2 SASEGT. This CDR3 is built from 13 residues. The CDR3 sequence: CASSEGQHLGYTF. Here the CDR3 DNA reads TGTGCCAGCAGTGAAGGTCAACACCTTGGCTACACCTTC.

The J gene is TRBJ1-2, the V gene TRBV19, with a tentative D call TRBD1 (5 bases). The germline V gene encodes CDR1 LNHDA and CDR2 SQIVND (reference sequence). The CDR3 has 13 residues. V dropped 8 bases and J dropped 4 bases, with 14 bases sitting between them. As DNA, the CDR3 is TGTGCCAGTCGTCGACAGAACTCCTATGGCTACACCTTC. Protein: CASRRQNSYGYTF.

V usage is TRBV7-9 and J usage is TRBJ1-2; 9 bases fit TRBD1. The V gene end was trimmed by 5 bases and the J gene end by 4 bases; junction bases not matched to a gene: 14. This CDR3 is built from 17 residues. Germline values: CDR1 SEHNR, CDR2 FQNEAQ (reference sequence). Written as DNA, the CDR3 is TGTGCCAGCAGCCCAGAGCTACAGGGGGCGGTACTCTATGGCTACACCTTC. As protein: CASSPELQGAVLYGYTF.

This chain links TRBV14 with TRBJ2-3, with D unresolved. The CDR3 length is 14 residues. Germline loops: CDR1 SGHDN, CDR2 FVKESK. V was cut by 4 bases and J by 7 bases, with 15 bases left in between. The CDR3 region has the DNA TGTGCCAGCAGCCCCGACCTCTTGAGGAATACGCAGTATTTT. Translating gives CASSPDLLRNTQYF.

This CDR3 is CASRGLTGGSGYTF. CDR3 nucleotide sequence: TGTGCCAGCAGGGGCTTGACAGGGGGTAGTGGCTACACCTTC. This rearrangement joins TRBV6-5 to TRBJ1-2; 9 nucleotides agree with TRBD1. With V trimmed by 6 bases and J by 7 bases, 9 bases remained unmatched. CDR3 length: 14 residues. Germline assignment: CDR1 MNHEY and CDR2 SVGAGI.

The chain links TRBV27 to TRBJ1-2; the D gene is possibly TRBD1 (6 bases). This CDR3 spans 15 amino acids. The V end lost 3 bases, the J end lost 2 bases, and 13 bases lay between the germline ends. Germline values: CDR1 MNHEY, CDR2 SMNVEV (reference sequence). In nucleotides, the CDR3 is TGTGCCAGCAGTTTGTTCAGGGGACGAAACTATGGCTACACCTTC. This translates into CASSLFRGRNYGYTF.

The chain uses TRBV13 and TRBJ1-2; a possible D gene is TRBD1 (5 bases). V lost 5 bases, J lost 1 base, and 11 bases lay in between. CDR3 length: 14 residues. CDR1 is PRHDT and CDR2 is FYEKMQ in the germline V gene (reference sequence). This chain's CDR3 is CASSPGLLNYGYTF. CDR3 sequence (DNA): TGTGCCAGCAGCCCGGGACTCCTTAACTATGGCTACACCTTC.

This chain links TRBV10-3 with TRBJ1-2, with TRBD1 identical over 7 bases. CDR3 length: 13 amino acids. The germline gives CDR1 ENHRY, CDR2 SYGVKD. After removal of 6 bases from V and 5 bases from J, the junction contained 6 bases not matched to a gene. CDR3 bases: TGTGCCATCAGCGGACAGGTTTCTTATGGCTACACCTTC. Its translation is CAISGQVSYGYTF.

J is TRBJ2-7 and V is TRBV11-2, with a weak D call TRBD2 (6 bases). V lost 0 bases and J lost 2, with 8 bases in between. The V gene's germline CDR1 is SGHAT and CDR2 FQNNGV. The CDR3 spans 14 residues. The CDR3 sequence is CASSLEGGPYEQYF. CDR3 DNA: TGTGCCAGCAGCTTAGAGGGGGGACCCTACGAGCAGTACTTC.

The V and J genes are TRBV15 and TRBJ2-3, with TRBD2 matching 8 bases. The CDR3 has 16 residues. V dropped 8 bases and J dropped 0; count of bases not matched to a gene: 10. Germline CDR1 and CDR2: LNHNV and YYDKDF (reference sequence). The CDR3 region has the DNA TGTGCCACCTCTACCCCAGCGGGGGAAAGCACAGATACGCAGTATTTT. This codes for CATSTPAGESTDTQYF.

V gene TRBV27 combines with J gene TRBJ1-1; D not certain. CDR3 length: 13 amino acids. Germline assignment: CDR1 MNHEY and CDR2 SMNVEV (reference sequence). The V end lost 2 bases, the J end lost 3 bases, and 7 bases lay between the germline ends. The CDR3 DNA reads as TGTGCCAGCAGTTTACTACAGTACACTGAAGCTTTCTTT. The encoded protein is CASSLLQYTEAFF.

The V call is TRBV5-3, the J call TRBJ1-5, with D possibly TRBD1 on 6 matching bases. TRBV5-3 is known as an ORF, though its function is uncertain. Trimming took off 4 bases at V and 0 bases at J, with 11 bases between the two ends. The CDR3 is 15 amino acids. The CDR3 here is CARSRTVNSNQPQHF. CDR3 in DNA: TGTGCCAGAAGCCGGACAGTAAATAGCAATCAGCCCCAGCATTTT.

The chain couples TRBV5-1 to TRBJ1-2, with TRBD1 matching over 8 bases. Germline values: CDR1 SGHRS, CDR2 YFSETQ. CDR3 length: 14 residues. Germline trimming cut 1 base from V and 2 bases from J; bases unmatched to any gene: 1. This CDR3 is CASSLTGGNYGYTF. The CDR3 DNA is TGCGCCAGCAGCTTGACAGGGGGGAACTATGGCTACACCTTC. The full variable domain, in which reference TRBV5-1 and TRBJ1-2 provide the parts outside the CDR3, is KAGVTQTPRYLIKTRGQQVTLSCSPISGHRSVSWYQQTPGQGLQFLFEYFSETQRNKGNFPGRFSGRQFSNSRSEMNVSTLELGDSALYLCASSLTGGNYGYTFGSGTRLTVV.

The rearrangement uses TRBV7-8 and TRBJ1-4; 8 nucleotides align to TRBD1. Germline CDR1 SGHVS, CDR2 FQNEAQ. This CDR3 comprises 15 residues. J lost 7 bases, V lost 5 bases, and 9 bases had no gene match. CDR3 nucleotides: TGTGCCAGCAGCACACCAGACAGGGGCATTGAAAAACTGTTTTTT. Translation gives CASSTPDRGIEKLFF.

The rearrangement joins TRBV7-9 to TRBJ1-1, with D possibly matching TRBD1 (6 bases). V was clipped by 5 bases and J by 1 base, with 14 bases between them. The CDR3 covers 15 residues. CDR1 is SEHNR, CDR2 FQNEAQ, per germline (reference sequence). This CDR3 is CASSTIGTPNTEAFF. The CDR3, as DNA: TGTGCCAGCAGCACCATCGGGACACCGAACACTGAAGCTTTCTTT.

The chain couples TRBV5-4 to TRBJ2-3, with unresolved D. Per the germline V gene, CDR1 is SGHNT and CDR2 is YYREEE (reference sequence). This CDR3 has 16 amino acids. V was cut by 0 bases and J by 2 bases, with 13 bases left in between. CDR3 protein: CASSLGPTQDTDTQYF. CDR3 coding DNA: TGTGCCAGCAGCTTGGGACCTACCCAGGACACAGATACGCAGTATTTT.

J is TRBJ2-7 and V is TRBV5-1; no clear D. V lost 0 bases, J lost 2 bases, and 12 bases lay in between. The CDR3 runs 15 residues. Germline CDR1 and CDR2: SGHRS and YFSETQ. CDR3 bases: TGCGCCAGCAGCTTGGACACCGCGAGGACCTACGAGCAGTACTTC. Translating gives CASSLDTARTYEQYF.

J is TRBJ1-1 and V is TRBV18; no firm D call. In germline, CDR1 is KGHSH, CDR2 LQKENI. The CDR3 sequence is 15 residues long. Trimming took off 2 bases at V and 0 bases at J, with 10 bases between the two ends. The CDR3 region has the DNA TGTGCCAGCTCACCAGGTACGGGGATGAACACTGAAGCTTTCTTT. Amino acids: CASSPGTGMNTEAFF.

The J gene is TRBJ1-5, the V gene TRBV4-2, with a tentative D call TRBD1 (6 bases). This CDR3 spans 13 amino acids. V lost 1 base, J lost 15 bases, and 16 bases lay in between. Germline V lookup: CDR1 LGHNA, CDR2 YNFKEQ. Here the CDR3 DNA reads TGTGCCAGCAGCCAAGTGGGGGGGGCGGTTGCGCATTTT. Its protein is CASSQVGGAVAHF.

CDR3: CASSKCGPPHNGNQPQHF. The DNA for the CDR3 is TGTGCCAGCAGCAAATGCGGCCCCCCTCATAATGGCAATCAGCCCCAGCATTTT. The gene calls are TRBV21-1 and TRBJ1-5. TRBV21-1 is a known pseudogene. The CDR3 extends over 18 amino acids.